This T cell receptor (beta chain) derives from a study of blood T cell repertoires in COVID-19. The wider study: In each case, the material was cDNA or gDNA derived from T cells, B-cell-depleted T cells, or PBMCs.

The CDR3 sequence is 14 residues long. V was cut by 6 bases and J by 4 bases, with 12 bases left in between. Germline CDR1 SNHLY, CDR2 FYNNEI. Assay: immunoSEQ multiplex PCR; the TCRdb copy retains only in-frame clones and omits some. The table has 100,000 to 150,000 clones, roughly 89% seen once. J is TRBJ1-4 and V is TRBV2; D uncertain. Sequenced: peripheral blood. The TCR sequence derives from a man aged 55-75 years with COVID-19, enrolled during active disease. The chain's CDR3 is CASRVTEGNEKLFF. CDR3 DNA sequence: TGTGCCAGCAGGGTGACGGAGGGTAATGAAAAACTGTTTTTT.